This T cell receptor beta chain was captured by sequencing in a study of CD8 T cells in ankylosing spondylitis. The study's findings and limits: According to the report, clones linked to the disease were significantly enriched in matched synovial fluid samples taken from ankylosing spondylitis patients. Disease-linked clones were CD8+ and relatively rare in peripheral blood. Earlier reports found some motif variants in synovial fluid and blood in reactive arthritis.

Quantitative 5'-RACE with molecular barcodes generated TCR beta libraries. A single record per CDR3 protein comes from TCRdb applying MiXCR to the 5' RACE reads. The table has under 35,000 distinct CDR3 sequences, around 6.7% seen once; the top ten hold over 9.5%. This clonotype was counted at least ten times. Antigen: not known. The junction had 8 bases not matched to a gene; V was cut back by 0 bases and J by 12 bases. The CDR3 is 14 residues long. Germline V gene sequence: CDR1 SGHDT, CDR2 YYEEEE. Source material: blood, either unsorted or a sorted T cell fraction (not recorded which). This rearrangement joins TRBV5-6 to TRBJ1-5, with 8 bases aligning to TRBD1. This TCR derives from a male donor with ankylosing spondylitis or in good health (not recorded which). The CDR3 spells CASSLGTNRGNQHF. In nucleotides, the CDR3 is TGTGCCAGCAGCTTGGGTACGAACAGGGGGAACCAGCATTTT.